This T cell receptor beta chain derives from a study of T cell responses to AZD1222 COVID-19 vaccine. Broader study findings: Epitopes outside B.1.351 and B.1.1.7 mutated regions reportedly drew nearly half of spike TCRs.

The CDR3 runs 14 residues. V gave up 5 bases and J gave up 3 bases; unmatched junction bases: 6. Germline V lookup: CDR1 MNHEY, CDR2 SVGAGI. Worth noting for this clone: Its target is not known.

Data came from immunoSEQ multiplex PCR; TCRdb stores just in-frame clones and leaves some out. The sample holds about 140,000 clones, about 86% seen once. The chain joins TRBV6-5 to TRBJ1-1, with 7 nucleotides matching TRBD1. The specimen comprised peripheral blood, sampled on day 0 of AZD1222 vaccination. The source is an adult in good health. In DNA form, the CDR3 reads TGTGCCAGCAGTAGACAGGGTGTGGACACTGAAGCTTTCTTT. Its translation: CASSRQGVDTEAFF.